This T cell receptor (beta chain) was obtained from a study of T cell changes during pregnancy in multiple sclerosis. The CDR3 runs 16 residues. The ends were cut back, 1 base at V and 5 bases at J, with 17 bases in the middle. Germline V CDR1 and CDR2: MGHRA, YSYEKL. The repertoire was sequenced with immunoSEQ multiplex PCR; TCRdb's copy has only in-frame clones and lacks some. The sample yields fewer than 45,000 clones, around 89% seen once. The specimen comprised CD8+ T cells from peripheral blood mononuclear cells, sampled in the third trimester of pregnancy. The TCR originated in a female donor with multiple sclerosis, enrolled in a pregnancy study. The chain carries TRBV4-1 and TRBJ1-2; D is undetermined. The CDR3 reads CASSQVSREGRYGYTF. The CDR3, as DNA: TGCGCCAGCAGCCAAGTCAGCCGGGAGGGTCGGTATGGCTACACCTTC.